Listed here are 25 T cell receptor beta chains from one sample, sequenced in a study of T cells in localized non-small cell lung cancer. Profiling relied on immunoSEQ multiplex PCR, and the TCRdb table lists in-frame clones only, not all of them. This table holds over 50,000 clones, roughly nine tenths found once. Sequences were derived from peripheral blood, sampled before any cancer treatment. These receptors originate from a woman aged 40-70 years with stage I lung adenocarcinoma.

V is TRBV7-8 and J is TRBJ1-1, with 7 bases fitting TRBD1. The J segment lost 1 base and the V segment lost 2 bases, leaving 7 bases of the junction unmatched. This CDR3 has 16 amino acids. Germline CDR1 reads SGHVS; CDR2 reads FQNEAQ. The chain's CDR3 is CASSLNRDRRNTEAFF. The CDR3 nucleotides are TGTGCCAGCAGCTTAAACCGGGACAGAAGGAACACTGAAGCTTTCTTT.

The CDR3 is CASSLSFNQPQHF. The CDR3 DNA is TGTGCCAGCAGCCTCAGCTTTAACCAGCCCCAGCATTTT. This chain uses TRBV6-6 with TRBJ1-5; D remains ambiguous. The germline V and J ends were trimmed by 6 bases and 7 bases, with 13 bases remaining between them. The V gene's germline CDR1 is MNHNY and CDR2 SVGAGI (reference sequence). The CDR3 is 13 amino acids.

V usage is TRBV18 and J usage is TRBJ1-4; the match to TRBD1 covers 7 bases. The germline V gene encodes CDR1 KGHSH and CDR2 LQKENI. Unmatched junction bases numbered 15, after V lost 3 bases and J lost 8 bases. The CDR3 has 17 amino acids. CDR3 amino acids: CASSPPSDRAGNEKLFF. The DNA for the CDR3 is TGTGCCAGCTCACCTCCTTCTGACAGGGCGGGTAACGAAAAACTGTTTTTT.

In its sample, this clone was seen a few times. The rearrangement joins TRBV27 to TRBJ1-1; a weak D match, TRBD1 (6 bases). CDR1 MNHEY and CDR2 SMNVEV come from the germline V gene (reference sequence). There are 14 residues in the CDR3. The ends were cut back, 6 bases at V and 1 base at J, with 12 bases in the middle. The CDR3 reads CASRPDSSNTEAFF. The CDR3 coding sequence is TGTGCCAGCAGGCCGGACAGCTCGAACACTGAAGCTTTCTTT.

This chain uses TRBV28 with TRBJ1-2, with D maybe TRBD1 (5 bases). Germline values: CDR1 MDHEN, CDR2 SYDVKM. This CDR3 contains 15 residues. Deletions cut 7 bases from V and 3 bases from J, with 18 bases between. The CDR3 nucleotides are TGTGCCAGCAACTTCGGGACTCTCGAGGACTATGGCTACACCTTC. Protein product: CASNFGTLEDYGYTF.

The chain carries TRBV27 and TRBJ2-3; 15 bases line up with TRBD2. Losses at the gene ends were 4 bases for V and 10 bases for J; bases not matched to a gene: 9. From germline, CDR1 is MNHEY and CDR2 SMNVEV (reference sequence). The CDR3 runs to 16 residues. The CDR3 DNA reads as TGTGCCAGCAGTTCCTGGACTAGCGGGAGGGCCGGGGCGCAGTATTTT. Translation: CASSSWTSGRAGAQYF.

For this clone: The identical CDR3 is also encoded by other nucleotide sequences in the sample. The CDR3 nucleotides read TGTGCCAGCTCACCAGGCAGGGACTACGAGCAGTACTTC. This encodes CASSPGRDYEQYF. The rearrangement links TRBV18 to TRBJ2-7, with D tentatively TRBD1 (5 bases). V was pared by 2 bases and J by 3 bases, with 8 bases between. The CDR3 is made up of 13 amino acids. Looked up from germline, CDR1 is KGHSH and CDR2 is LQKENI.

Only a few counts were recorded for this clone. This rearrangement joins TRBV9 to TRBJ2-1; 10 bases match TRBD2. J lost 2 bases, V lost 0 bases, and 17 bases had no gene match. Germline values: CDR1 SGDLS, CDR2 YYNGEE. CDR3 length equals 21 residues. The CDR3 bases are TGTGCCAGCAGCGTAGCCATCCCGGGACTAGCGAGCCCAATCCCCTACAATGAGCAGTTCTTC. Translation: CASSVAIPGLASPIPYNEQFF.

The chain recombines TRBV7-9 with TRBJ2-7; D call uncertain. The V end was cut by 1 base, the J end by 3 bases, with 7 bases between. This CDR3 is 13 amino acids long. Germline CDR1 reads SEHNR; CDR2 reads FQNEAQ (reference sequence). Here the CDR3 DNA reads TGTGCCAGCAGCTTAGAGCTGCTCTACGAGCAGTACTTC. It is translated as CASSLELLYEQYF.

The rearrangement links TRBV19 to TRBJ1-2; D remains ambiguous. Germline-derived CDR1 and CDR2 are LNHDA and SQIVND (reference sequence). This CDR3 spans 12 amino acids. Trimming cost V 7 bases and J 7 bases, with 13 bases left between them. The DNA of the CDR3 is TGTGCCAGTACCTCAAGTCCCCTTGGCTACACCTTC. It is translated as CASTSSPLGYTF.

This rearrangement joins TRBV5-1 to TRBJ1-1; D not certain. Germline V CDR1 and CDR2: SGHRS, YFSETQ. Trimming pared 0 bases from V and 4 bases from J, leaving 16 bases between. CDR3 length: 16 amino acids. CDR3 in amino acids: CASSLVPARWGTEAFF. The CDR3, as DNA: TGCGCCAGCAGCTTGGTACCGGCTCGATGGGGCACTGAAGCTTTCTTT.

V is TRBV11-2 and J is TRBJ2-5, with a weak D call TRBD1 (6 bases). Trimming took off 5 bases at V and 3 bases at J, with 22 bases between the two ends. Germline assignment: CDR1 SGHAT and CDR2 FQNNGV. The CDR3 consists of 17 residues. CDR3 region: CASSPSLGRQGKETQYF. CDR3 DNA: TGTGCCAGCAGCCCTTCATTGGGGCGGCAGGGGAAAGAGACCCAGTACTTC.

The chain carries TRBV7-9 and TRBJ2-3, with TRBD1 matching 8 bases. There are 16 residues in the CDR3. Germline V lookup: CDR1 SEHNR, CDR2 FQNEAQ (reference sequence). Losses at the gene ends were 2 bases for V and 2 bases for J; bases not matched to a gene: 6. CDR3 loop: CASSLIGTGLTDTQYF. The CDR3 DNA reads as TGTGCCAGCAGCTTAATAGGGACAGGCCTCACAGATACGCAGTATTTT.

V gene TRBV5-1 combines with J gene TRBJ2-3; TRBD1 agrees at 7 bases. Germline CDR1 SGHRS, CDR2 YFSETQ. The CDR3 is 14 amino acids. Trimming at V came to 4 bases and at J to 2 bases, leaving 4 bases not matched to a gene. The CDR3 here is CASSPGQPTDTQYF. The CDR3 bases are TGCGCCAGCAGCCCGGGACAGCCCACAGATACGCAGTATTTT.

This clone was detected a few times. The DNA of the CDR3 is TGTGCCAGCAGCCCCGGGACAGATTATGGCTACACCTTC. Residues: CASSPGTDYGYTF. The chain joins TRBV11-2 to TRBJ1-2; the match to TRBD1 covers 7 bases. The trim removed 5 bases at V and 5 bases at J, leaving 5 bases unmatched. This CDR3 region has 13 residues. Germline V gene sequence: CDR1 SGHAT, CDR2 FQNNGV.

The rearrangement joins TRBV6-6 to TRBJ2-1, with 7 bases identical to TRBD1. The CDR3 runs 16 residues. Germline values: CDR1 MNHNY, CDR2 SVGAGI (reference sequence). The trim removed 2 bases at V and 3 bases at J, leaving 7 bases unmatched. The DNA of the CDR3 is TGTGCCAGCAGTTACGACAGGGAAGTTTACTACAATGAGCAGTTCTTC. This codes for CASSYDREVYYNEQFF.

The chain carries TRBV7-6 and TRBJ2-1, with 11 bases identical to TRBD2. V lost 5 bases, J lost 0 bases, and 6 bases stayed unmatched. The germline V gene encodes CDR1 SGHVS and CDR2 FNYEAQ. The CDR3 totals 17 residues. CDR3 sequence (DNA): TGTGCCAGCAGCCGGGCTAGCGGGGGGAACTCCTACAATGAGCAGTTCTTC. Translating it yields CASSRASGGNSYNEQFF. The full variable domain, with the rest looked up from reference TRBV7-6 and TRBJ2-1, is GAGVSQSPRYKVTKRGQDVALRCDPISGHVSLYWYRQALGQGPEFLTYFNYEAQQDKSGLPNDRFSAERPEGSISTLTIQRTEQRDSAMYRCASSRASGGNSYNEQFFGPGTRLTVL.

The rearrangement links TRBV19 to TRBJ2-5; 13 bases are a match to TRBD2. Germline V gene data show CDR1 as LNHDA and CDR2 as SQIVND (reference sequence). V shed 5 bases, J shed 5 bases, and the junction held 5 bases outside the gene matches. The CDR3 is 15 amino acids. CDR3 region: CASSRTSGSRETQYF. CDR3 nucleotide sequence: TGTGCCAGTAGTCGGACTAGCGGGAGCCGCGAGACCCAGTACTTC.

This clone was detected only once. The V and J genes are TRBV18 and TRBJ1-4, with TRBD1 identical over 9 bases. The trim removed 6 bases at V and 8 bases at J, leaving 13 bases unmatched. The CDR3 covers 16 residues. Germline CDR1 reads KGHSH; CDR2 reads LQKENI. CDR3: CASSRIRTGEGEKLFF. Written as DNA, the CDR3 is TGTGCCAGCTCTCGAATACGGACAGGGGAAGGAGAAAAACTGTTTTTT.

The chain combines TRBV7-2 with TRBJ1-1; D possibly corresponds to TRBD1 (6 bases). The length of the CDR3 is 15 residues. Germline CDR1 and CDR2: SGHTA and FQGNSA. V shed 5 bases and J shed 0 bases, with 13 bases lying between them. CDR3 sequence: CASSTRQAMNTEAFF. CDR3 sequence (DNA): TGTGCCAGCAGCACCCGACAGGCTATGAACACTGAAGCTTTCTTT.

This chain connects TRBV27 to TRBJ1-3; a weak D match, TRBD1 (5 bases). CDR1 is MNHEY, CDR2 SMNVEV, per germline (reference sequence). Trimming removed 3 bases from V and 2 bases from J, with 8 bases in between. The CDR3 is 14 residues long. This CDR3 is CASSLRGAGNTIYF. The CDR3 region has the DNA TGTGCCAGCAGTTTGAGAGGGGCTGGAAACACCATATATTTT.

This chain connects TRBV4-2 to TRBJ2-1; no definite D call. CDR1 and CDR2 (germline): LGHNA, YNFKEQ. V dropped 4 bases and J dropped 6 bases, with 13 bases sitting between them. CDR3 length equals 14 residues. The CDR3 region has the DNA TGTGCCAGCAGCCGGACGGTCACGTCCAATGAGCAGTTCTTC. It codes for CASSRTVTSNEQFF.

The rearrangement links TRBV19 to TRBJ1-5; D remains ambiguous. The V end lost 7 bases, the J end lost 5 bases, and 12 bases lay between the germline ends. CDR1 and CDR2 from the germline V gene are LNHDA and SQIVND (reference sequence). The CDR3 length is 13 residues. CDR3 DNA sequence: TGTGCCAGTAACTCAATCGCCCATCAGCCCCAGCATTTT. Translating it yields CASNSIAHQPQHF.

The gene calls are TRBV28 and TRBJ1-2, with D perhaps TRBD1 (6 bases). This CDR3 is 16 amino acids long. V was shortened by 7 bases and J by 4 bases, with 22 bases between the two germline ends. The germline V gene has CDR1 MDHEN and CDR2 SYDVKM. CDR3 nucleotide sequence: TGTGCCAGCAATTACCCCAGGGGCGGGTCCTTCTATGGCTACACCTTC. Translation: CASNYPRGGSFYGYTF.

The gene calls are TRBV6-5 and TRBJ1-3; tentative D call: TRBD1 (6 bases). The V and J ends lost 5 bases and 4 bases respectively, with 12 bases between them. This CDR3 contains 14 residues. Germline lookup yields CDR1 MNHEY and CDR2 SVGAGI. CDR3 in DNA: TGTGCCAGCAGTCAGGGGACCTGGGGAAACACCATATATTTT. Translation gives CASSQGTWGNTIYF.